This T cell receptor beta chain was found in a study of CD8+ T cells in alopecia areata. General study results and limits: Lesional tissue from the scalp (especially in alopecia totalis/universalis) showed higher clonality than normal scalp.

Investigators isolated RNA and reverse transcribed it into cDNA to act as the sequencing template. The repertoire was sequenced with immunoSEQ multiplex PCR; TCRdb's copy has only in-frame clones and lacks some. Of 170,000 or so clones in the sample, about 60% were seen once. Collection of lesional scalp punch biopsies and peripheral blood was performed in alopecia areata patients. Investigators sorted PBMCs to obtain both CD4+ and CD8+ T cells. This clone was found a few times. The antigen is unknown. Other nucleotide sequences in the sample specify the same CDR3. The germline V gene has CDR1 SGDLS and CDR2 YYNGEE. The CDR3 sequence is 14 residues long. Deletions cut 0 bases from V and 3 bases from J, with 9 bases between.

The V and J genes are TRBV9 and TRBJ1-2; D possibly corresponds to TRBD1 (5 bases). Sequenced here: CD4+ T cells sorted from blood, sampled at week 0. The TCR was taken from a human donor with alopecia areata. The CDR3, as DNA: TGTGCCAGCAGCGTAGCTACGGGGGACTATGGCTACACCTTC. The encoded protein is CASSVATGDYGYTF.